Sequencing of this T cell receptor (beta chain) was carried out in a study of shared clonotypes between healthy human individuals (TCRdb year 2020). Background for the entire study: A few men and a couple of women, aged 18 to 49 years, made up the cohort. For each donor, three plates each were used for CD4 naive and CD4 memory, two plates were used for CD8 naive, and one plate was used for CD8 memory. Blood TCR repertoires of roughly five healthy adults were deeply sequenced to estimate repertoire size and the extent of clonotype sharing between individuals. Different laboratories and diverse techniques were used to prepare libraries and sequence TCR repertoires, to increase sequencing depth and limit assay-specific biases. Each donor's leukapheresis produced roughly between roughly 0.94 and 9.5 billion PBMCs. The paper's findings and limits, for the study overall: Rarefaction of sorted-subset datasets indicated incomplete sequencing despite the large sequencing depth. Based on pairwise subsampling, the degree of clonotype sharing among donors was expected to be affected by sequencing depth. Compared with non-shared clonotypes, the clonotypes found in all four sorted-subset donors had higher generation probabilities. Estimated clonotype richness was generally larger for naive than for memory subsets. Because the study included a small number of donors, the genetic and exposure-history diversity represented was limited. Only blood was sampled, and tissue TCR repertoires likely differ from those in blood. When several donors were compared, the shared fraction of clonotypes was 5% to 6.5% for naive CD4, around 4% for naive CD8, roughly 2.5% for memory CD4, and roughly 0.43% for memory CD8.

TCR CDR3 regions were amplified from genomic DNA by multiplex PCR using the deep immunoSEQ assay. Extracted genomic DNA from each cell subset was distributed evenly across all wells of several immunoSEQ 96-well plates, and each plate was treated as a replicate. Each replicate PCR for sorted subsets received approximately 200 ng genomic DNA, equal to 28,000 or so T cell genomes. Purified libraries were quantified with a Qubit 3.0 fluorometer, sized on a Bioanalyzer 2100, and re-quantified with the KAPA Library Quantification kit. Each immunoSEQ 96-well plate was sequenced on its own single-read 150-cycle Illumina NextSeq 550 flow cell. In the authors' own workflow: Because the immunoSEQ output included only junctional sequences and no quality scores, the filtering could not be the same as the filtering used for full-length reads. Sequences were annotated with PyIR, a Python wrapper for IgBLAST v1.9, and V/J genes and CDR3 were assigned using IMGT germline references. Any read was removed if the V/J assignment was weak (E-value above 1e-6), the CDR3 was missing, or the read contained stop codons, out-of-frame junctions, or ambiguous translated residues. V3J clonotypes were defined as sequences sharing the same inferred V gene, J gene, and CDR3 amino acid sequence. To compute the percentage overlap between repertoires, the number of shared unique clonotypes was divided by the size of the smaller repertoire. Repertoire richness was assessed with RTK rarefaction, the Chao1 estimator, and Recon v2.1 estimates of unobserved clonotypes. Generation probabilities were computed with OLGA for all TCRbeta clonotypes obtained by the gDNA method from several donors. This is the immuneACCESS table as TCRdb keeps it, with only in-frame sequences that have V and J called. A part of the clones is gone; compared with another copy, unresolved V genes explain less than half, and the rest is unexplained. V, J and clone size are those of that table, while D and trimming were read from the DNA. The sample data list roughly 590,000 clones, and 95% to 96% of these were observed just once. The ten largest clonotypes hold around 0.11% of the sample.

For this clone: The specificity of this receptor is unknown. Per-base qualities were not stored, and no clone one base away is much larger.

The germline V gene (reference sequence) supplies CDR1 MNHEY and CDR2 SMNVEV. The CDR3 runs 14 residues from the cysteine to the phenylalanine. CDR3 DNA only is kept here, 42 bases in frame from base 1. V is clipped by 2 bases and J by 7 bases, and the sequence between their germline boundaries is 12 bases long. CD8 naive samples consisted of CD45RO-negative cells that were positively selected for CCR7, yielding a CD45RA+CCR7+ population without TemRA cells. Donors were healthy HIV-negative adults with no recently reported acute infections or vaccinations. Every donor was a Caucasian adult residing in Nashville, Tennessee, USA. Blood was collected by leukapheresis, and PBMCs were isolated by Ficoll-Histopaque density gradient centrifugation and then cryopreserved in liquid nitrogen vapor phase. Purity and quantity of every magnetically sorted T cell population were checked by analytical flow cytometry. From each sorted fraction, genomic DNA was isolated and quantified by UV absorbance on a Nanodrop 2000c.

Sequencing input: naive CD8+ T cells sorted from blood. Interpreted using the paper, the cell subset or site label stands for: CD45RA+CCR7+. The chain is made from TRBV27 and TRBJ2-1, with the identity of the D gene unclear. The receptor was isolated from a woman aged 25 to 39 in good health. The nucleotides read TGTGCCAGCAGTTTAAATCCCAGTACTAATGAGCAGTTCTTC. Translation gives CASSLNPSTNEQFF.